This T cell receptor (beta chain) is from a study of blood T cell repertoires in COVID-19. This clone has only a few counts. The CDR3 extends over 15 amino acids. The V and J ends lost 0 bases and 4 bases respectively, with 7 bases between them. Germline V gene lookup returns CDR1 LGHDT and CDR2 YNNKEL (reference sequence). Original processing notes: How many nucleated cells were present was estimated from reference gene primer amplification. TCRdb's copy holds only in-frame clones and misses some; the assay was immunoSEQ multiplex PCR. V, J and clone size are taken as reported in that table, and D and trimming were inferred from the DNA itself. The data show about 210,000 clones, about 90% seen once.

The clonotype comes from a man aged 30-40 years with acute or convalescent COVID-19. The sequenced sample consisted of peripheral blood. The V and J genes are TRBV3-1 (or the pseudogene TRBV3-2) and TRBJ1-6; D uncertain. The chain's CDR3 is CASSQDQTYNSPLHF. In DNA, the CDR3 is TGTGCCAGCAGCCAAGATCAGACTTATAATTCACCCCTCCACTTT.